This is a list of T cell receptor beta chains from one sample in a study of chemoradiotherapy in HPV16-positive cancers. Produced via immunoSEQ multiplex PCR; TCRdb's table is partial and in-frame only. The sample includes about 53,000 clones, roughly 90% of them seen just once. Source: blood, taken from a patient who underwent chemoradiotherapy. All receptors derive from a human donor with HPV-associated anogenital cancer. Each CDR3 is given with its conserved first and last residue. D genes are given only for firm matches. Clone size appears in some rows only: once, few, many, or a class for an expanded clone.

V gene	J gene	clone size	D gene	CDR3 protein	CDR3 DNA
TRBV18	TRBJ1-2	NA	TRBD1	CASSPPGQLNYGYTF	TGTGCCAGCTCACCACCGGGACAGCTTAACTATGGCTACACCTTC
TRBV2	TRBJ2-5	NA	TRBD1	CASTQAGTGARGQETQYF	TGTGCCAGCACTCAGGCCGGGACAGGGGCAAGGGGGCAAGAGACCCAGTACTTC
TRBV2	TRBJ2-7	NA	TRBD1	CASSERGTGLYEQYF	TGTGCCAGCAGTGAAAGGGGGACAGGGCTCTACGAGCAGTACTTC
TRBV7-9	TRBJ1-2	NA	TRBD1	CASSPTGDGYTF	TGTGCCAGCAGTCCGACAGGGGATGGCTACACCTTC
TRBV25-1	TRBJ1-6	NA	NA	CASSGIGVGDNSPLHF	TGTGCCAGCAGTGGAATAGGGGTTGGGGATAATTCACCCCTCCACTTT
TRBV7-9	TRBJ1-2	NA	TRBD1	CASSLTGTGGGNGYTF	TGTGCCAGCAGCTTGACCGGGACAGGGGGCGGAAATGGCTACACCTTC
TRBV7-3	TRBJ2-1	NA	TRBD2	CASSLTEREGYNEQFF	TGTGCCAGCAGCTTAACGGAGCGGGAGGGCTACAATGAGCAGTTCTTC
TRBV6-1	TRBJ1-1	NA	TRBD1	CASSARQGANTEAFF	TGTGCCAGCAGTGCCCGACAGGGGGCAAACACTGAAGCTTTCTTT
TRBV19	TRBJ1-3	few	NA	CASSVSLASSGNTIYF	TGTGCCAGTAGTGTGTCGCTCGCGAGCTCTGGAAACACCATATATTTT
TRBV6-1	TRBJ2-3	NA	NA	CASRMSTDTQYF	TGTGCCAGCAGGATGAGCACAGATACGCAGTATTTT
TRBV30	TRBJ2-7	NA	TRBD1	CAWSPLGTGGYEQYF	TGTGCCTGGAGTCCACTCGGGACAGGAGGTTACGAGCAGTACTTC
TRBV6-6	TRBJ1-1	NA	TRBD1	CASSRQGLRGNTEAFF	TGTGCCAGCAGTAGACAGGGCCTTCGTGGGAACACTGAAGCTTTCTTT
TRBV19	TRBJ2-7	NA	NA	CASSIMTGEVYEQYF	TGTGCCAGTAGTATCATGACGGGGGAGGTTTACGAGCAGTACTTC
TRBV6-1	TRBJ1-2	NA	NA	CAHQSSGTHGYTF	TGTGCCCACCAAAGCTCGGGGACTCATGGCTACACCTTC
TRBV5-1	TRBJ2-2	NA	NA	CASSSEGPNTGELFF	TGCGCCAGCAGCTCGGAGGGGCCAAACACCGGGGAGCTGTTTTTT
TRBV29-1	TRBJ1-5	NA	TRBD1	CSVVDGTANQPQHF	TGCAGCGTTGTAGACGGGACAGCTAATCAGCCCCAGCATTTT